Listed here are 29 T cell receptor beta chains from one sample, sequenced in a study of control samples from healthy donors and cancer patients. Sequencing was performed with immunoSEQ multiplex PCR; in TCRdb, only in-frame clones are kept and a portion is missing. The table has about 160,000 clones, around 96% seen once. The sequencing input was blood. Receptor source: a woman aged 40 to 50 in good health.

The chain combines TRBV29-1 with TRBJ2-5; D may be TRBD2 (6 bases). Germline V gene sequence: CDR1 SQVTM, CDR2 ANQGSEA. This CDR3 region has 13 residues. V was shortened by 2 bases and J by 5 bases, with 12 bases between the two germline ends. The CDR3 spells CSVEPTRGETQYF. The CDR3 bases are TGCAGCGTTGAACCGACTAGAGGGGAGACCCAGTACTTC.

The chain couples TRBV10-1 to TRBJ2-2; 7 nucleotides align to TRBD2. With 6 bases clipped from V and 6 bases from J, the junction kept 4 bases outside the gene matches. The CDR3 sequence is 13 residues long. CDR1 and CDR2 (germline): WNHNN, SYGVQD (reference sequence). The CDR3 DNA reads as TGCGCCAGCAGGGCGGGAGCGGCCGGGGAGCTGTTTTTT. This gives the protein CASRAGAAGELFF.

The chain's CDR3 is CASSISGWASGKQETQYF. Here the CDR3 DNA reads TGTGCCAGTAGTATCTCAGGGTGGGCTAGCGGGAAACAAGAGACCCAGTACTTC. The chain links TRBV19 to TRBJ2-5; TRBD2 aligns across 9 bases. Germline V lookup: CDR1 LNHDA, CDR2 SQIVND (reference sequence). The V gene end was trimmed by 3 bases and the J gene end by 2 bases; junction bases not matched to a gene: 13. The CDR3 has 18 residues.

This clone was recorded once. The chain combines TRBV4-3 with TRBJ2-4, with 7 bases fitting TRBD1. V trimming: 5 bases; J trimming: 5 bases; junction bases outside the gene matches: 6. Germline CDR1 LGHNA, CDR2 YSLEER. The CDR3 totals 14 residues. CDR3 nucleotide sequence: TGCGCCAGCAGCGCCAGGGACAGCGAAAACATTCAGTACTTC. Translation gives CASSARDSENIQYF.

This clone came up once. This chain joins TRBV11-1 and TRBJ2-7, with D perhaps TRBD1 (5 bases). The germline gives CDR1 SGHAT, CDR2 FQDESV (reference sequence). V was shortened by 1 base and J by 3 bases, with 13 bases between the two germline ends. This CDR3 spans 15 amino acids. The CDR3 region has the DNA TGTGCCAGCAGCTTAGGCTATGGGGCTTTCTACGAGCAGTACTTC. It specifies CASSLGYGAFYEQYF.

This chain links TRBV5-1 with TRBJ1-2, with 8 positions matching TRBD1. Per the germline V gene, CDR1 is SGHRS and CDR2 is YFSETQ. The CDR3 extends over 13 amino acids. V lost 0 bases, J lost 8 bases, and 3 bases stayed unmatched. The CDR3: CASSLAGGSGYTF. CDR3 nucleotides: TGCGCCAGCAGCTTGGCAGGGGGCTCGGGCTACACCTTC.

The chain couples TRBV18 to TRBJ2-7; D gene uncertain. CDR3 length: 13 residues. Germline CDR1 reads KGHSH; CDR2 reads LQKENI. Trimming removed 2 bases from V and 6 bases from J, with 11 bases in between. CDR3: CASSPGRSGEQYF. CDR3 DNA: TGTGCCAGCTCACCAGGCAGATCGGGCGAGCAGTACTTC.

This sequence joins TRBV6-6 and TRBJ2-7; TRBD2 agrees at 8 bases. CDR3 length: 15 amino acids. Germline CDR1 MNHNY, CDR2 SVGAGI (reference sequence). V shed 5 bases and J 2 bases; nucleotides not matched to a gene: 8. CDR3 residues: CASSDPGLGTYEQYF. The CDR3 DNA follows: TGTGCCAGCAGTGACCCGGGACTAGGTACCTACGAGCAGTACTTC.

J is TRBJ1-5 and V is TRBV5-1, with D unclear. This CDR3 has 13 residues. CDR1 is SGHRS and CDR2 is YFSETQ in the germline V gene. The V end was cut by 4 bases, the J end by 7 bases, with 12 bases between. The DNA of the CDR3 is TGCGCCAGCAGCGTTGGGTTGGGGCAGCCCCAGCATTTT. It specifies CASSVGLGQPQHF.

This chain uses TRBV7-2 with TRBJ2-4; D is uncertain. V was clipped by 2 bases and J by 1 base, with 6 bases between them. Germline lookup yields CDR1 SGHTA and CDR2 FQGNSA. The CDR3 has 14 amino acids. DNA for the CDR3: TGTGCCAGCAGCTTATCACATGCCAAAAACATTCAGTACTTC. Protein sequence: CASSLSHAKNIQYF.

V is TRBV3-1 (or the pseudogene TRBV3-2) and J is TRBJ1-1; 11 positions match TRBD1. After removal of 4 bases from V and 6 bases from J, the junction contained 7 bases not matched to a gene. The V gene's germline CDR1 is LGHDT and CDR2 YNNKEL (reference sequence). The CDR3 is made up of 15 amino acids. The CDR3 protein is CASSLSRGQGAEAFF. The CDR3 region has the DNA TGTGCCAGCAGCCTTAGCCGGGGACAGGGGGCTGAAGCTTTCTTT.

This chain connects TRBV10-3 to TRBJ1-2, with 8 bases identical to TRBD1. From germline, CDR1 is ENHRY and CDR2 SYGVKD. The CDR3 sequence is 15 residues long. Trimming at V came to 8 bases and at J to 1 base, leaving 9 bases not matched to a gene. CDR3 nucleotides: TGTGCCATCTCGTTTTTGGGACAGGATAACTATGGCTACACCTTC. The encoded protein is CAISFLGQDNYGYTF.

The rearrangement joins TRBV29-1 to TRBJ1-1; no clear D. From germline, CDR1 is SQVTM and CDR2 ANQGSEA. The V end was cut by 0 bases, the J end by 5 bases, with 13 bases between. This CDR3 has 14 residues. The CDR3: CSVEDGRAGTEAFF. CDR3 DNA: TGCAGCGTTGAAGATGGCCGGGCGGGGACTGAAGCTTTCTTT.

The chain carries TRBV5-1 and TRBJ1-1; a weak D match, TRBD1 (6 bases). The CDR3 covers 15 residues. With 0 bases removed from V and 11 bases from J, the gap between germline ends came to 20 bases. The germline gives CDR1 SGHRS, CDR2 YFSETQ. The CDR3 spells CASSLGPQGSRAAFF. CDR3 coding DNA: TGCGCCAGCAGCTTGGGACCTCAGGGGTCTCGGGCGGCTTTCTTT.

This clone was counted once. CDR3 protein: CAWRGGTLAKNIQYF. The CDR3 DNA is TGTGCCTGGAGGGGAGGGACACTAGCCAAAAACATTCAGTACTTC. The chain combines TRBV30 with TRBJ2-4, with D tentatively TRBD2 (7 bases). This CDR3 is built from 15 residues. Germline V gene data show CDR1 as GTSNPN and CDR2 as SVGIG (reference sequence). V was clipped by 3 bases and J by 0 bases, with 12 bases between them.

The rearrangement links TRBV6-1 to TRBJ2-5; TRBD1 matches 7 bases. This CDR3 contains 13 residues. Losses at the gene ends were 1 base for V and 5 bases for J; bases not matched to a gene: 1. CDR1 and CDR2 (germline): MNHNS, SASEGT. The chain's CDR3 is CASSEGGQETQYF. The CDR3 DNA follows: TGTGCCAGCAGTGAAGGGGGACAGGAGACCCAGTACTTC.

J is TRBJ1-1 and V is TRBV15; D might be TRBD1 (6 bases). The CDR3 consists of 15 residues. Trimming took 5 bases from V and 0 from J, leaving 13 bases between them. Germline CDR1 LNHNV, CDR2 YYDKDF (reference sequence). The CDR3 reads CATSPGGGLNTEAFF. CDR3 bases: TGTGCCACCAGCCCTGGGGGGGGGCTGAACACTGAAGCTTTCTTT.

The chain has TRBV15 and TRBJ1-4; D is perhaps TRBD1 (5 bases). In germline, CDR1 is LNHNV, CDR2 YYDKDF (reference sequence). The CDR3 has 16 amino acids. V lost 0 bases to trimming and J lost 4 bases, with 12 bases between them. The CDR3 DNA sequence: TGTGCCACCAGCAGAGATCCCGACAGAAGTAATGAAAAACTGTTTTTT. Translation: CATSRDPDRSNEKLFF.

J is TRBJ2-3 and V is TRBV18; TRBD2 agrees at 9 bases. This CDR3 contains 15 residues. V lost 6 bases and J lost 3; bases outside the gene matches: 7. The germline V gene has CDR1 KGHSH and CDR2 LQKENI. The CDR3 region is CASSLEREVTDTQYF. The DNA for the CDR3 is TGTGCCAGCTCCCTAGAGCGGGAGGTAACAGATACGCAGTATTTT.

The gene calls are TRBV7-9 and TRBJ1-2; 7 nucleotides match TRBD1. Germline trimming cut 5 bases from V and 5 bases from J; bases unmatched to any gene: 11. Germline V gives CDR1 SEHNR, CDR2 FQNEAQ (reference sequence). This CDR3 region has 15 residues. The chain's CDR3 is CASSGRTGDPYGYTF. In DNA form, the CDR3 reads TGTGCCAGCAGCGGGCGGACAGGCGATCCGTATGGCTACACCTTC.

V is TRBV6-1 and J is TRBJ2-3; TRBD2 aligns across 8 bases. Germline-derived CDR1 and CDR2 are MNHNS and SASEGT. Trimming at V came to 1 base and at J to 2 bases, leaving 5 bases not matched to a gene. The CDR3 contains 16 residues. CDR3: CASSEVGGGLTDTQYF. The CDR3 nucleotides are TGTGCCAGCAGTGAAGTGGGCGGGGGGCTCACAGATACGCAGTATTTT.

The J gene is TRBJ1-2, the V gene TRBV4-3, with a tentative D call TRBD1 (5 bases). Germline V gives CDR1 LGHNA, CDR2 YSLEER. The CDR3 has 15 residues. V was clipped by 1 base and J by 0 bases, with 9 bases between them. The CDR3 sequence is CASSQADRANYGYTF. The CDR3 DNA sequence: TGCGCCAGCAGCCAAGCTGACAGAGCTAACTATGGCTACACCTTC.

The CDR3 is CASSLGGGSGEQYF. CDR3 in DNA: TGCGCCAGCAGCCTAGGCGGTGGGAGTGGAGAGCAGTACTTC. The chain uses TRBV10-1 and TRBJ2-7; D perhaps matches TRBD2 (5 bases). The V gene's germline CDR1 is WNHNN and CDR2 SYGVQD (reference sequence). This CDR3 region has 14 residues. The V gene lost 6 bases and the J gene lost 7 bases, with 19 bases spanning the gap.

This clone was recorded only once. V gene TRBV7-2 combines with J gene TRBJ1-2; the D gene is possibly TRBD1 (5 bases). The CDR3 contains 12 residues. Germline CDR1 SGHTA, CDR2 FQGNSA. V was trimmed by 0 bases and J by 8 bases, leaving 7 bases between them. CDR3 coding DNA: TGTGCCAGCAGCTTAGCGCGGGGCGGCTACACCTTC. It translates to CASSLARGGYTF. Together with reference TRBV7-2 and TRBJ1-2, the CDR3 gives the full variable domain: GAGVSQSPSNKVTEKGKDVELRCDPISGHTALYWYRQSLGQGLEFLIYFQGNSAPDKSGLPSDRFSAERTGGSVSTLTIQRTQQEDSAVYLCASSLARGGYTFGSGTRLTVV.

V and J are TRBV5-4 and TRBJ2-3, with 7 nucleotides matching TRBD1. The CDR3 has 14 amino acids. V lost 4 bases to trimming and J lost 5 bases; unmatched junction nucleotides: 7. Germline CDR1 and CDR2: SGHNT and YYREEE (reference sequence). The chain's CDR3 is CASSTWHRGDTQYF. CDR3 DNA: TGTGCCAGCAGCACGTGGCACAGGGGAGATACGCAGTATTTT.

J is TRBJ2-7 and V is TRBV11-2; 9 bases line up with TRBD2. This CDR3 contains 15 residues. J was trimmed by 4 bases and V by 1 base; bases with no gene match: 5. CDR1 is SGHAT and CDR2 is FQNNGV in the germline V gene. Written as DNA, the CDR3 is TGTGCCAGCAGCTTAGGCGGGGGGGGTTTTTACGAGCAGTACTTC. Protein sequence: CASSLGGGGFYEQYF.

To note about this clone: This specimen includes other DNA sequences encoding the same CDR3. The V call is TRBV7-2, the J call TRBJ2-1; 8 bases are a match to TRBD1. Per the germline V gene, CDR1 is SGHTA and CDR2 is FQGNSA. V shed 4 bases, J shed 3 bases, and the junction held 2 bases outside the gene matches. The CDR3 runs 14 residues. For the CDR3, the DNA is TGTGCCAGCAGCTCAACAGGGGGCTACAATGAGCAGTTCTTC. This gives the protein CASSSTGGYNEQFF.

This clone was counted between two and nine times. The chain employs TRBV4-1 and TRBJ1-5; 7 bases fit TRBD1. CDR3 length: 15 amino acids. Germline V gives CDR1 MGHRA, CDR2 YSYEKL. The ends lost 3 bases at V and 7 bases at J; junction bases unmatched: 9. The chain's CDR3 is CASSHRDSHDQPQHF. The CDR3 DNA sequence: TGCGCCAGCAGCCACCGGGACAGCCACGACCAGCCCCAGCATTTT.

This chain uses TRBV7-2 with TRBJ1-2, with a possible D match to TRBD1 (5 bases). The CDR3 has 14 residues. Germline loops: CDR1 SGHTA, CDR2 FQGNSA. Trimming stripped 0 bases from V and 4 bases from J, with 9 bases between. The CDR3 DNA follows: TGTGCCAGCAGCTTAGCTTCAGGGAGCTATGGCTACACCTTC. This codes for CASSLASGSYGYTF. Together with reference TRBV7-2 and TRBJ1-2, the CDR3 gives the full variable domain: GAGVSQSPSNKVTEKGKDVELRCDPISGHTALYWYRQSLGQGLEFLIYFQGNSAPDKSGLPSDRFSAERTGGSVSTLTIQRTQQEDSAVYLCASSLASGSYGYTFGSGTRLTVV.